The 24 T cell receptor beta chains below were found in one sample sequenced in a study of human T cells and chemical hapten exposure. TCRdb processed the RACE reads anew with MiXCR; each CDR3 protein has one entry. The data contain about 290,000 distinct CDR3 sequences, around 7% of them singletons. Time point here: pre-sensitization, week 0. As to treatment: therapeutic diphenylcyclopropenone sensitization with weekly scalp DPC. The source was whole blood, collected in connection with sensitization to the hapten diphenylcyclopropenone (DPC). The receptors shown here come from a man aged 18 to 30 with alopecia areata. Some clones in this sample may be carry-over from other donors' samples.

This clonotype was picked up a small number of times. The gene calls are TRBV6-2 or TRBV6-3 and TRBJ2-7; the D gene is possibly TRBD1 (5 bases). From germline, CDR1 is MNHEY and CDR2 SVGEGT. The CDR3 totals 14 residues. Trimming cost V 7 bases and J 2 bases, with 15 bases left between them. As DNA, the CDR3 is TGTGCCAGCAAGGACAACCCAGGACCCTACGAGCAGTACTTC. Translating gives CASKDNPGPYEQYF.

There are a few counts of this clonotype. This chain connects TRBV20-1 to TRBJ2-3, with 8 bases that match TRBD2. The J segment lost 2 bases and the V segment lost 8 bases, leaving 12 bases of the junction unmatched. Germline loops: CDR1 DFQATT, CDR2 SNEGSKA (reference sequence). This CDR3 comprises 15 residues. The CDR3 sequence is CSSSIRGGYTDTQYF. CDR3 coding DNA: TGCAGTTCGTCCATCCGGGGGGGCTACACAGATACGCAGTATTTT.

The chain is built from TRBV20-1 and TRBJ1-2; D is perhaps TRBD1 (6 bases). CDR1 and CDR2 from the germline V gene are DFQATT and SNEGSKA (reference sequence). V was pared by 5 bases and J by 4 bases, with 11 bases between. The CDR3 is made up of 12 amino acids. The CDR3 bases are TGCAGTGCTCCACAGGGCGTCTATGGCTACACCTTC. This sequence encodes CSAPQGVYGYTF.

This clonotype was found a few times. The V gene is TRBV29-1, the J gene TRBJ1-1; D is perhaps TRBD1 (5 bases). The CDR3 spans 15 residues. Germline loops: CDR1 SQVTM, CDR2 ANQGSEA. V shed 6 bases and J shed 0 bases, with 17 bases lying between them. The CDR3 sequence is CSVLIPGPMNTEAFF. The CDR3 nucleotides read TGCAGCGTGCTTATTCCGGGACCGATGAACACTGAAGCTTTCTTT.

A few counts support this clonotype. V and J are TRBV20-1 and TRBJ1-6; tentatively, D is TRBD1 (5 bases). The CDR3 length is 16 residues. Germline V lookup: CDR1 DFQATT, CDR2 SNEGSKA (reference sequence). Trimming pared 1 base from V and 0 bases from J, leaving 10 bases between. The DNA of the CDR3 is TGCAGTGCTAGAGGGGGGGGACGCTCCTATAATTCACCCCTCCACTTT. The encoded protein is CSARGGGRSYNSPLHF.

The chain is built from TRBV6-5 and TRBJ1-3; 7 bases align to TRBD1. This CDR3 has 15 residues. CDR1 and CDR2 (germline): MNHEY, SVGAGI. The V and J ends lost 6 bases and 7 bases, in that order; junction bases with no gene match: 12. The CDR3 DNA reads as TGTGCCAGCAGCCGCACAGGGGTTAAGGGGAACACCATATATTTT. The encoded protein is CASSRTGVKGNTIYF.

The table lists this clonotype with a few counts. The CDR3 nucleotides read TGCGCCAGCAGCCAAGATGCGGATCAGCCCCAGCATTTT. Translating gives CASSQDADQPQHF. The gene calls are TRBV4-3 and TRBJ1-5; D is unresolved. The V end lost 0 bases, the J end lost 5 bases, and 5 bases lay between the germline ends. Germline-derived CDR1 and CDR2 are LGHNA and YSLEER. This CDR3 is built from 13 residues.

This sequence joins TRBV29-1 and TRBJ2-7; TRBD1 matches at 7 bases. CDR3 length: 14 residues. Unmatched junction bases numbered 11, after V lost 6 bases and J lost 3 bases. The germline V gene has CDR1 SQVTM and CDR2 ANQGSEA. The CDR3 loop is CSVEQGLGFYEQYF. The CDR3 bases are TGCAGCGTCGAACAGGGGTTGGGGTTCTACGAGCAGTACTTC.

The chain employs TRBV5-1 and TRBJ1-5; D is uncertain. Germline lookup yields CDR1 SGHRS and CDR2 YFSETQ. Between the trimmed V and J ends, which lost 0 bases and 1 base, there was a span of 5 bases. The CDR3 spans 14 residues. CDR3 in DNA: TGCGCCAGCAGCTTGGACGGGAGCAATCAGCCCCAGCATTTT. Translating gives CASSLDGSNQPQHF. The variable domain in full, with the rest retrieved from reference TRBV5-1 and TRBJ1-5, is KAGVTQTPRYLIKTRGQQVTLSCSPISGHRSVSWYQQTPGQGLQFLFEYFSETQRNKGNFPGRFSGRQFSNSRSEMNVSTLELGDSALYLCASSLDGSNQPQHFGDGTRLSIL.

The chain uses TRBV12-5 and TRBJ1-2; D remains unclear. This CDR3 region has 15 residues. CDR1 LGHNT and CDR2 FRNRAP come from the germline V gene. V was trimmed by 2 bases and J by 2 bases, leaving 12 bases between them. In DNA, the CDR3 is TGTGCTAGTGGTTTGTTTCCTTCGGGGAACTATGGCTACACCTTC. It encodes CASGLFPSGNYGYTF.

This clonotype has at least ten counts. The chain couples TRBV9 to TRBJ1-6, with D unclear. CDR1 is SGDLS and CDR2 is YYNGEE in the germline V gene. This CDR3 is built from 17 residues. V lost 1 base and J lost 2, with 13 bases in between. CDR3 DNA sequence: TGTGCCAGCAGCGTATGGAGGGTTCCCACCTATAATTCACCCCTCCACTTT. Protein: CASSVWRVPTYNSPLHF. The full variable domain, its missing parts supplied by reference TRBV9 and TRBJ1-6, is DSGVTQTPKHLITATGQRVTLRCSPRSGDLSVYWYQQSLDQGLQFLIQYYNGEERAKGNILERFSAQQFPDLHSELNLSSLELGDSALYFCASSVWRVPTYNSPLHFGNGTRLTVT.

This clonotype was counted between two and nine times. The chain has TRBV9 and TRBJ1-2; unclear D gene. Germline loops: CDR1 SGDLS, CDR2 YYNGEE. The ends were cut back, 3 bases at V and 2 bases at J, with 14 bases in the middle. CDR3 length equals 15 residues. The CDR3 region has the DNA TGTGCCAGCAGCGCGAACCATGGACCGAACTATGGCTACACCTTC. Protein: CASSANHGPNYGYTF. Full variable domain (rest looked up from reference TRBV9 and TRBJ1-2): DSGVTQTPKHLITATGQRVTLRCSPRSGDLSVYWYQQSLDQGLQFLIQYYNGEERAKGNILERFSAQQFPDLHSELNLSSLELGDSALYFCASSANHGPNYGYTFGSGTRLTVV.

This chain uses TRBV12-3 or TRBV12-4 with TRBJ2-4; 10 bases are a match to TRBD1. This CDR3 has 14 amino acids. The ends lost 6 bases at V and 4 bases at J; junction bases unmatched: 3. CDR3 sequence: CASRRQGAKNIQYF. CDR3 in DNA: TGTGCCAGCAGGCGACAGGGGGCAAAAAACATTCAGTACTTC.

V is TRBV20-1 and J is TRBJ2-7; D call uncertain. V was cut by 5 bases and J by 6 bases, with 17 bases left in between. CDR1 is DFQATT, CDR2 SNEGSKA, per germline (reference sequence). The CDR3 consists of 13 residues. The CDR3 loop is CSAESPSSGEQYF. CDR3 DNA sequence: TGCAGTGCTGAGTCCCCCAGTTCTGGCGAGCAGTACTTC.

This clonotype was seen many times. This rearrangement joins TRBV7-2 to TRBJ2-3; D perhaps matches TRBD2 (5 bases). Germline CDR1 SGHTA, CDR2 FQGNSA. V lost 5 bases, J lost 0 bases, and 12 bases lay in between. This CDR3 is built from 15 residues. The DNA for the CDR3 is TGTGCCAGCAGCCCTATCCCGGGAAGCACAGATACGCAGTATTTT. Translation gives CASSPIPGSTDTQYF. Combining the CDR3 with reference TRBV7-2 and TRBJ2-3 gives the whole variable domain GAGVSQSPSNKVTEKGKDVELRCDPISGHTALYWYRQSLGQGLEFLIYFQGNSAPDKSGLPSDRFSAERTGGSVSTLTIQRTQQEDSAVYLCASSPIPGSTDTQYFGPGTRLTVL.

This clonotype has a handful of counts. The CDR3 loop reads CASSLGTTAGKLFF. In DNA, the CDR3 is TGTGCCAGCAGCTTAGGGACGACAGCTGGAAAACTGTTTTTT. The chain is built from TRBV11-2 and TRBJ1-4; D is possibly TRBD1 (5 bases). V was trimmed by 1 base and J by 10 bases, leaving 13 bases between them. The CDR3 is 14 residues long. Germline V gene sequence: CDR1 SGHAT, CDR2 FQNNGV.

This clonotype has only a few counts. The chain couples TRBV5-5 to TRBJ1-2, with D maybe TRBD1 (6 bases). The CDR3 runs 15 residues. Trimming removed 3 bases from V and 3 bases from J, with 15 bases in between. Per germline, CDR1 SGHKS and CDR2 YYEKEE (reference sequence). This CDR3 is CASSWGAGAHYGYTF. CDR3 DNA: TGTGCCAGCAGCTGGGGAGCAGGGGCTCACTATGGCTACACCTTC.

This clonotype was seen more than once but under ten times. The gene calls are TRBV24-1 and TRBJ2-5; 13 bases match TRBD2. The CDR3 loop spans 15 amino acids. Germline values: CDR1 KGHDR, CDR2 SFDVKD. Losses at the gene ends were 7 bases for V and 3 bases for J; bases not matched to a gene: 4. In nucleotides, the CDR3 is TGTGCCACCAGCACCGGGACTAGCGGGAAAGAGACCCAGTACTTC. Its translation is CATSTGTSGKETQYF.

CDR3 DNA sequence: TGTGCCATCAGCGAGGGGACGGTATTAACCTACGAGCAGTACTTC. It encodes CAISEGTVLTYEQYF. The chain is built from TRBV10-3 and TRBJ2-7; D is possibly TRBD1 or TRBD2 (5 bases each). The V end lost 6 bases, the J end lost 2 bases, and 17 bases lay between the germline ends. Germline V gene sequence: CDR1 ENHRY, CDR2 SYGVKD. This CDR3 is 15 amino acids long.

J is TRBJ2-2 and V is TRBV20-1; 10 bases map to TRBD1. Trimming took 6 bases from V and 4 from J; bases not matched to a gene: 8. From germline, CDR1 is DFQATT and CDR2 SNEGSKA (reference sequence). CDR3 size: 15 residues. The CDR3 spells CSANSGTGVTGELFF. DNA of the CDR3: TGCAGTGCAAATTCCGGGACAGGGGTCACCGGGGAGCTGTTTTTT.

There are many counts of this clonotype. This chain joins TRBV7-8 and TRBJ2-3, with D tentatively TRBD1 or TRBD2 (7 bases each). Per the germline V gene, CDR1 is SGHVS and CDR2 is FQNEAQ. This CDR3 has 13 amino acids. The CDR3 DNA reads as TGTGCTACCCAGGGGGGGGGCCGAGATACGCAGTATTTT. Protein sequence: CATQGGGRDTQYF.

The table lists this clonotype with a few counts. The chain employs TRBV20-1 and TRBJ2-3, with D perhaps TRBD2 (5 bases). Germline V gives CDR1 DFQATT, CDR2 SNEGSKA (reference sequence). V lost 6 bases and J lost 2, with 18 bases in between. The CDR3 covers 15 residues. The CDR3 nucleotides are TGCAGTGCAACCCCGTCGGCGGGTTACACAGATACGCAGTATTTT. The encoded protein is CSATPSAGYTDTQYF.

This clonotype was seen ten or more times. CDR3 sequence: CASSLDSDTEAFF. The CDR3 DNA is TGTGCCAGCAGCTTAGACAGTGACACTGAAGCTTTCTTT. The chain combines TRBV7-3 with TRBJ1-1, with a possible D match to TRBD1 (5 bases). V lost 2 bases and J 3 bases, leaving 7 bases between the germline ends. CDR1 is SGHTA, CDR2 FQGTGA, per germline. This CDR3 has 13 amino acids.

This clonotype was observed a few times. The chain has TRBV12-3 or TRBV12-4 and TRBJ2-1; D is ambiguous. This CDR3 has 14 residues. V lost 3 bases to trimming and J lost 4 bases, with 10 bases between them. CDR3 protein: CASSFSSEYNEQFF. In nucleotides, the CDR3 is TGTGCCAGCAGTTTTTCAAGCGAGTACAATGAGCAGTTCTTC.